This is a list of T cell receptor beta chains from one sample in a study of technical replicates of blood from several donors. Using immunoSEQ multiplex PCR, the repertoire was profiled, and TCRdb retains in-frame clones only, with some absent. The table includes 55,000 to 65,000 clones, 75% to 90% detected once. The sequenced sample consisted of PBMCs. Receptor source: a human donor in good health. Some clones in this sample may be carry-over from other donors' samples. The CDR3 runs from the conserved cysteine through the conserved F or W. The order of the fields is J gene, D gene, clone size, V gene, CDR3 protein, CDR3 DNA. The D gene is left open where the match is weak. Some rows mark clone size as missing; the rest say once, few, many or name a class of expanded clone.

>TRBJ2-2|.|.|TRBV6-5
CASARGYPGELFF
TGTGCCAGCGCCAGAGGCTACCCCGGGGAGCTGTTTTTT
>TRBJ2-7|.|.|TRBV7-9
CASSLEVPAPQYF
TGTGCCAGCAGCTTGGAGGTCCCGGCCCCGCAGTACTTC
>TRBJ1-2|TRBD1|.|TRBV18
CASSRRTGGANYGYTF
TGTGCCAGCTCACGGCGGACAGGGGGCGCAAACTATGGCTACACCTTC
>TRBJ1-3|.|.|TRBV21-1
CASSKDGAHSGNTIYF
TGTGCCAGCAGCAAAGATGGGGCCCACTCTGGAAACACCATATATTTT
>TRBJ2-3|TRBD2|.|TRBV6-6
CASSYSGAGGPDTQYF
TGTGCCAGCAGTTACTCGGGAGCGGGGGGGCCGGATACGCAGTATTTT
>TRBJ2-1|.|.|TRBV4-2
CASSQPGETLINEQFF
TGTGCCAGCAGCCAACCAGGGGAGACCCTAATTAATGAGCAGTTCTTC
>TRBJ1-3|.|.|TRBV4-1
CASSQNLGTIYF
TGCGCCAGCAGCCAAAATCTAGGCACCATATATTTT
>TRBJ2-7|TRBD1|.|TRBV5-4
CASSPQTGGLSGEQYF
TGTGCCAGCAGCCCCCAGACAGGGGGCTTATCAGGCGAGCAGTACTTC
>TRBJ1-5|.|.|TRBV5-8
CASSLHGAGAPNQPQHF
TGTGCCAGCAGCTTGCACGGGGCAGGGGCCCCCAATCAGCCCCAGCATTTT
>TRBJ2-4|TRBD1|few|TRBV29-1
CSGRQGNIQYF
TGCAGCGGCAGACAGGGAAACATTCAGTACTTC
>TRBJ2-1|TRBD2|.|TRBV9
CASSGTGRGGLNEQFF
TGTGCCAGCAGCGGAACCGGGCGGGGGGGCCTCAATGAGCAGTTCTTC
>TRBJ2-3|.|.|TRBV2
CASSSGTKRTDTQYF
TGTGCCAGCAGTTCAGGGACAAAACGCACAGATACGCAGTATTTT
>TRBJ1-2|.|.|TRBV27
CASSSISDRWGFDGYTF
TGTGCCAGCAGTTCCATTTCCGACAGGTGGGGGTTCGATGGCTACACCTTC
>TRBJ2-3|.|.|TRBV19
CASSPASRVSTDTQYF
TGTGCCAGTAGTCCAGCCTCGAGGGTTAGCACAGATACGCAGTATTTT
>TRBJ2-7|.|once|TRBV11-3
CASSPGSEQYF
TGTGCCAGCAGCCCTGGCAGCGAGCAGTACTTC
>TRBJ1-6|TRBD1|.|TRBV12-5
CASGLGQGSPLHF
TGTGCTAGTGGTTTGGGACAGGGATCACCCCTCCACTTT
>TRBJ2-1|TRBD2|.|TRBV29-1
CSVEIGLAGVNEQFF
TGCAGCGTTGAAATAGGACTAGCGGGAGTCAATGAGCAGTTCTTC
>TRBJ2-3|TRBD2|.|TRBV7-6
CASSGGASTDTQYF
TGTGCCAGTAGCGGGGGGGCTAGCACAGATACGCAGTATTTT
>TRBJ2-1|TRBD1|.|TRBV10-3
CASQTGYNEQFF
TGTGCCAGCCAGACAGGGTACAATGAGCAGTTCTTC
>TRBJ2-1|TRBD1|.|TRBV4-2
CASSPGQTYNEQFF
TGTGCCAGCAGCCCGGGACAGACTTACAATGAGCAGTTCTTC
>TRBJ1-2|.|.|TRBV6-5
CASSQQQGGYGYTF
TGTGCCAGCAGCCAACAACAGGGTGGCTATGGCTACACCTTC
>TRBJ1-1|TRBD1|.|TRBV2
CASMGTGGLNTEAFF
TGTGCCAGCATGGGGACAGGGGGTCTTAACACTGAAGCTTTCTTT
>TRBJ2-5|TRBD1|.|TRBV10-3
CAISGPGTAQETQYF
TGTGCCATCAGTGGTCCCGGGACAGCCCAAGAGACCCAGTACTTC
>TRBJ2-3|TRBD2|.|TRBV27
CASSIGLPGGGPSTDTQYF
TGTGCCAGCAGCATTGGTCTCCCTGGCGGGGGGCCGAGCACAGATACGCAGTATTTT
>TRBJ1-1|TRBD1|few|TRBV5-1
CASSSGTGMNAFF
TGCGCCAGCAGCTCCGGGACAGGGATGAATGCTTTCTTT
>TRBJ1-4|.|.|TRBV15
CATSRDNGGVSEKLFF
TGTGCCACCAGCAGGGACAATGGGGGGGTGAGTGAAAAACTGTTTTTT
>TRBJ2-1|TRBD2|.|TRBV2
CASSEQRGLSYNEQFF
TGTGCCAGCAGTGAACAGCGGGGGCTCTCCTACAATGAGCAGTTCTTC
>TRBJ2-7|TRBD1|.|TRBV27
CASSLGQGVEQYF
TGTGCCAGCAGTCTCGGACAGGGGGTCGAGCAGTACTTC
>TRBJ2-7|TRBD1|.|TRBV10-3
CAISEWQGASYEQYF
TGTGCCATCAGTGAGTGGCAGGGGGCGAGTTACGAGCAGTACTTC
>TRBJ2-7|.|.|TRBV7-8
CASSLVGQGNYEQYF
TGTGCCAGCAGCTTAGTTGGGCAGGGAAACTACGAGCAGTACTTC
>TRBJ2-1|.|few|TRBV4-1
CASSQEPRDEQFF
TGCGCCAGCAGCCAAGAGCCGCGGGACGAGCAGTTCTTC
>TRBJ2-7|TRBD1|.|TRBV6-1
CASSESLGQGYEQYF
TGTGCCAGCAGTGAATCTTTGGGACAGGGTTACGAGCAGTACTTC
>TRBJ1-1|TRBD1|.|TRBV29-1
CSVEDRDRGNTEAFF
TGCAGCGTTGAAGATCGTGACAGGGGGAACACTGAAGCTTTCTTT
>TRBJ1-6|TRBD1|.|TRBV4-1
CASSQDFPPAPYTGGSPLHF
TGCGCCAGCAGCCAAGATTTTCCCCCGGCTCCTTACACAGGGGGCTCACCCCTCCACTTT
>TRBJ2-6|.|.|TRBV7-8
CASSSRGQVISGANVLTF
TGTGCCAGCAGCTCAAGGGGCCAGGTGATCTCTGGGGCCAACGTCCTGACTTTC
>TRBJ2-1|TRBD2|.|TRBV4-1
CASSRRLAGVAYNEQFF
TGCGCCAGCAGCCGAAGACTAGCGGGAGTCGCCTACAATGAGCAGTTCTTC
>TRBJ1-1|.|.|TRBV4-3
CASSQDITDTEAFF
TGCGCCAGCAGCCAAGATATAACTGACACTGAAGCTTTCTTT